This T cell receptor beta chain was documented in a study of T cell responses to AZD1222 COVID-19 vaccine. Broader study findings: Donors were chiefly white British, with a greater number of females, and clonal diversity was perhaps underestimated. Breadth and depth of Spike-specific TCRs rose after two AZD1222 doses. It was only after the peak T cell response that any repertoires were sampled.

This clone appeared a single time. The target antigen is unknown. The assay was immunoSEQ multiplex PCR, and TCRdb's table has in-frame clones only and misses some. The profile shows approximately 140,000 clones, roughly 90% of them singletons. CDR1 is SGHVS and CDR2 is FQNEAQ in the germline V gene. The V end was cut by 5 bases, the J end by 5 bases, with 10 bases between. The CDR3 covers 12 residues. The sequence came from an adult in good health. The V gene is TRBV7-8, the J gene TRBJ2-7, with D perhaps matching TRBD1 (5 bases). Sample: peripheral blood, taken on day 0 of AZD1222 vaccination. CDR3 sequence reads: CASSRGMDEQYF. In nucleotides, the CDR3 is TGTGCCAGCAGCAGGGGTATGGACGAGCAGTACTTC.